Each of the 32 T cell receptor beta chains below was sequenced from the same sample in a study of blood T cell repertoires in COVID-19. Using immunoSEQ multiplex PCR, the repertoire was profiled, and TCRdb retains in-frame clones only, with some absent. The table shows around 300,000 clones, with about nine tenths occurring only once. The source material was peripheral blood. These TCRs come from a young woman with active or convalescent COVID-19.

V usage is TRBV11-3 and J usage is TRBJ2-3, with 8 positions matching TRBD2. J was trimmed by 5 bases and V by 1 base; bases with no gene match: 8. Germline-derived CDR1 and CDR2 are SGHNT and YENEEA. The length of the CDR3 is 16 residues. CDR3 protein: CASSLGVGGGQDTQYF. CDR3 in DNA: TGTGCCAGCAGCTTAGGGGTCGGGGGGGGCCAAGATACGCAGTATTTT.

The V call is TRBV4-1, the J call TRBJ2-1; the match to TRBD2 covers 9 bases. V lost 4 bases to trimming and J lost 7 bases; unmatched junction nucleotides: 5. Germline-derived CDR1 and CDR2 are MGHRA and YSYEKL. This CDR3 spans 14 amino acids. CDR3 sequence reads: CASSLSGGMNEQFF. CDR3 coding DNA: TGCGCCAGCAGCCTTAGCGGGGGAATGAATGAGCAGTTCTTC.

The rearrangement links TRBV5-1 to TRBJ2-1; 10 bases are a match to TRBD2. The CDR3 consists of 14 residues. CDR1 is SGHRS and CDR2 is YFSETQ in the germline V gene. The ends lost 6 bases at V and 7 bases at J; junction bases unmatched: 7. For the CDR3, the DNA is TGCGCCAGCAACAGCGGGGGGGCCTCGAATGAGCAGTTCTTC. This translates into CASNSGGASNEQFF.

V is TRBV10-3 and J is TRBJ1-2, with D possibly matching TRBD1 (6 bases). With 0 bases removed from V and 8 bases from J, the gap between germline ends came to 13 bases. This CDR3 region has 14 residues. Germline-derived CDR1 and CDR2 are ENHRY and SYGVKD. Here the CDR3 DNA reads TGTGCCATCAGTGAGTCAGGGGGAGACCGAGGCTACACCTTC. Its translation: CAISESGGDRGYTF.

This sequence joins TRBV6-1 and TRBJ1-1; TRBD1 matches at 8 bases. The CDR3 loop spans 17 amino acids. Germline assignment: CDR1 MNHNS and CDR2 SASEGT. V trimming: 1 base; J trimming: 1 base; junction bases outside the gene matches: 8. For the CDR3, the DNA is TGTGCCAGCAGTGAAGTGGACAGGGCCTATTCGAACACTGAAGCTTTCTTT. It is translated as CASSEVDRAYSNTEAFF.

In its sample, this clone was seen once. The V gene is TRBV3-1 (or the pseudogene TRBV3-2), the J gene TRBJ1-2; possibly TRBD1 for D (6 bases). Between the trimmed V and J ends, which lost 4 bases and 8 bases, there was a span of 20 bases. This CDR3 region has 15 residues. From germline, CDR1 is LGHDT and CDR2 YNNKEL (reference sequence). CDR3 DNA: TGTGCCAGCAGCCTAGACTCGACAGGCCAAGGGGGCTACACCTTC. Amino acid sequence: CASSLDSTGQGGYTF.

The V and J genes are TRBV30 and TRBJ2-3; TRBD2 matches 12 bases. Germline values: CDR1 GTSNPN, CDR2 SVGIG (reference sequence). The junction had 9 bases not matched to a gene; V was cut back by 4 bases and J by 4 bases. This CDR3 region has 16 residues. In DNA form, the CDR3 reads TGTGCCTGGATACCACTAGCGGGGGGCAGTGCAGATACGCAGTATTTT. This encodes CAWIPLAGGSADTQYF.

V is TRBV27 and J is TRBJ1-2, with no clear D. V dropped 6 bases and J dropped 6 bases, with 20 bases sitting between them. Germline loops: CDR1 MNHEY, CDR2 SMNVEV (reference sequence). The CDR3 has 15 residues. Here the CDR3 reads CASRHNGQTWDGYTF. The CDR3 nucleotides read TGTGCCAGCAGGCATAACGGCCAGACTTGGGATGGCTACACCTTC.

In regard to this clone: Other nucleotide sequences in the sample specify the same CDR3. The rearrangement links TRBV5-6 to TRBJ1-2; 10 nucleotides match TRBD1. Trimming cost V 0 bases and J 4 bases; bases outside gene matches: 0. The CDR3 runs to 14 residues. The germline V gene has CDR1 SGHDT and CDR2 YYEEEE. The CDR3 is CASSLGQGAYGYTF. The CDR3 region has the DNA TGTGCCAGCAGCTTGGGACAGGGGGCCTATGGCTACACCTTC.

The chain employs TRBV28 and TRBJ1-1; the match to TRBD1 covers 7 bases. Germline CDR1 MDHEN, CDR2 SYDVKM. This CDR3 spans 14 amino acids. V dropped 7 bases and J dropped 6; count of bases not matched to a gene: 11. CDR3 DNA: TGTGCCAGCACCGTGATGACAGGGAGACCTGAAGCTTTCTTT. It specifies CASTVMTGRPEAFF.

The rearrangement uses TRBV5-1 and TRBJ2-3; unclear D gene. Germline V lookup: CDR1 SGHRS, CDR2 YFSETQ. The V end was cut by 5 bases, the J end by 3 bases, with 13 bases between. The CDR3 covers 14 residues. In DNA, the CDR3 is TGCGCCAGCAGTGGTCGAGGTACAACAGATACGCAGTATTTT. Its translation is CASSGRGTTDTQYF.

J is TRBJ1-2 and V is TRBV27; tentatively, D is TRBD1 (6 bases). Germline CDR1 MNHEY, CDR2 SMNVEV (reference sequence). The CDR3 runs to 12 residues. V lost 7 bases and J lost 10, with 16 bases in between. CDR3 amino acids: CASINRVVVYTF. The DNA of the CDR3 is TGTGCCAGCATTAACAGGGTAGTGGTCTACACCTTC.

This rearrangement joins TRBV5-5 to TRBJ1-2; D is undetermined. Per the germline V gene, CDR1 is SGHKS and CDR2 is YYEKEE (reference sequence). This CDR3 region has 13 residues. The ends were cut back, 6 bases at V and 6 bases at J, with 15 bases in the middle. Here the CDR3 reads CASNRVPSHGYTF. CDR3 coding DNA: TGTGCCAGCAATCGGGTGCCTTCTCATGGCTACACCTTC.

The genes are TRBV5-4 and TRBJ2-3; 8 bases line up with TRBD1. Germline V gene data show CDR1 as SGHNT and CDR2 as YYREEE (reference sequence). V lost 0 bases to trimming and J lost 7 bases; unmatched junction nucleotides: 7. This CDR3 is 15 amino acids long. In DNA, the CDR3 is TGTGCCAGCAGCTTGGCAGGGACAGGTGATAATACGCAGTATTTT. Translated: CASSLAGTGDNTQYF.

This clone was recorded once. The chain recombines TRBV9 with TRBJ1-2; no definite D call. Germline V gives CDR1 SGDLS, CDR2 YYNGEE. V was shortened by 2 bases and J by 6 bases, with 14 bases between the two germline ends. The CDR3 has 14 amino acids. The CDR3 is CASSVGGILNGYTF. The CDR3 bases are TGTGCCAGCAGCGTCGGCGGTATATTGAATGGCTACACCTTC.

This chain uses TRBV28 with TRBJ2-3; possibly TRBD2 for D (6 bases). CDR1 MDHEN and CDR2 SYDVKM come from the germline V gene. The CDR3 is 15 residues long. The V end was cut by 8 bases, the J end by 2 bases, with 17 bases between. The DNA of the CDR3 is TGTGCCAGCGCTAATCCGGGACTTATCACAGATACGCAGTATTTT. It yields the protein CASANPGLITDTQYF.

V is TRBV5-1 and J is TRBJ2-5; a weak D match, TRBD2 (5 bases). V lost 0 bases to trimming and J lost 3 bases, with 12 bases between them. Germline CDR1 is SGHRS and CDR2 is YFSETQ. CDR3 size: 15 residues. DNA for the CDR3: TGCGCCAGCAGCTTGGGGCGGGCTAGTGAAGAGACCCAGTACTTC. Protein: CASSLGRASEETQYF.

The rearrangement links TRBV4-3 to TRBJ1-2; D is unclear. CDR3 length: 16 amino acids. V was cut by 0 bases and J by 5 bases, with 16 bases left in between. Germline V lookup: CDR1 LGHNA, CDR2 YSLEER. The CDR3 region has the DNA TGCGCCAGCAGCCAAGATAGCAGAGTCAGCGTTTATGGCTACACCTTC. Translation gives CASSQDSRVSVYGYTF.

This clone has only one observation. The chain couples TRBV27 to TRBJ2-2, with TRBD1 matching 7 bases. J gave up 10 bases and V 6 bases, and 8 bases lay outside the gene matches. This CDR3 has 13 amino acids. Germline V CDR1 and CDR2: MNHEY, SMNVEV (reference sequence). CDR3 in amino acids: CASRQGQGSELFF. CDR3 DNA: TGTGCCAGCAGACAGGGGCAGGGATCGGAGCTGTTTTTT.

The chain has TRBV7-8 and TRBJ1-1; D is ambiguous. Germline CDR1 SGHVS, CDR2 FQNEAQ. CDR3 size: 12 residues. V gave up 5 bases and J gave up 3 bases, with 7 bases separating them. The DNA for the CDR3 is TGTGCCAGCAGCCTCCCTGACACTGAAGCTTTCTTT. Its protein product is CASSLPDTEAFF.

This clone occurred once. The chain employs TRBV18 and TRBJ2-3; TRBD2 agrees at 8 bases. Germline CDR1 is KGHSH and CDR2 is LQKENI. The CDR3 runs 15 residues. The J segment lost 1 base and the V segment lost 4 bases, leaving 4 bases of the junction unmatched. DNA for the CDR3: TGTGCCAGCTCACTAGCGACTAGCGGCACAGATACGCAGTATTTT. This gives the protein CASSLATSGTDTQYF.

The chain combines TRBV28 with TRBJ2-5, with 10 bases fitting TRBD1. The CDR3 loop spans 15 amino acids. The V and J ends lost 2 bases and 5 bases, in that order; junction bases with no gene match: 5. Germline CDR1 reads MDHEN; CDR2 reads SYDVKM. CDR3 coding DNA: TGTGCCAGCAGTTTAGGGGGACAGGGGTGGGAGACCCAGTACTTC. Translation: CASSLGGQGWETQYF. The whole variable domain, filled in from reference TRBV28 and TRBJ2-5, reads DVKVTQSSRYLVKRTGEKVFLECVQDMDHENMFWYRQDPGLGLRLIYFSYDVKMKEKGDIPEGYSVSREKKERFSLILESASTNQTSMYLCASSLGGQGWETQYFGPGTRLLVL.

The chain employs TRBV7-9 and TRBJ2-5, with 8 bases matching TRBD1. V trimming: 5 bases; J trimming: 1 base; junction bases outside the gene matches: 9. The CDR3 is 16 amino acids. Germline values: CDR1 SEHNR, CDR2 FQNEAQ (reference sequence). The CDR3 DNA reads as TGTGCCAGCAGCACTTACCTCGGGACAGGCCAAGAGACCCAGTACTTC. Its protein is CASSTYLGTGQETQYF.

This clone was counted a single time. The chain combines TRBV29-1 with TRBJ2-7, with 10 positions matching TRBD1. J gave up 4 bases and V 7 bases, and 7 bases lay outside the gene matches. The germline V gene has CDR1 SQVTM and CDR2 ANQGSEA. The CDR3 has 13 residues. CDR3: CSASGTGVYEQYF. The CDR3 DNA follows: TGCAGCGCTAGTGGGACAGGGGTTTACGAGCAGTACTTC.

This chain links TRBV4-3 with TRBJ1-6; no clear D gene. The CDR3 is 14 residues long. V lost 2 bases to trimming and J lost 9 bases, with 11 bases between them. Germline assignment: CDR1 LGHNA and CDR2 YSLEER. The CDR3, as DNA: TGCGCCAGCAGCCAACTTCCAGGAAGTTCACCCCTCCACTTT. Its translation is CASSQLPGSSPLHF.

The chain links TRBV7-2 to TRBJ2-1, with 7 bases identical to TRBD2. Looked up from germline, CDR1 is SGHTA and CDR2 is FQGNSA. The CDR3 has 15 amino acids. The trim removed 3 bases at V and 5 bases at J, leaving 7 bases unmatched. The CDR3 sequence is CASSLYGGTNNEQFF. The CDR3 coding sequence is TGTGCCAGCAGCTTGTACGGGGGGACCAACAATGAGCAGTTCTTC.

The J gene is TRBJ1-1, the V gene TRBV30; 7 positions match TRBD1. The V and J ends lost 2 bases and 1 base, in that order; junction bases with no gene match: 7. The CDR3 has 15 residues. CDR1 is GTSNPN, CDR2 SVGIG, per germline (reference sequence). CDR3 bases: TGTGCCTGGAGTTTGTTTGGGACAGCGAACACTGAAGCTTTCTTT. It translates to CAWSLFGTANTEAFF. The variable domain in full, with the rest retrieved from reference TRBV30 and TRBJ1-1, is SQTIHQWPATLVQPVGSPLSLECTVEGTSNPNLYWYRQAAGRGLQLLFYSVGIGQISSEVPQNLSASRPQDRQFILSSKKLLLSDSGFYLCAWSLFGTANTEAFFGQGTRLTVV.

CDR3: CASSAGQSRYSPLHF. The DNA for the CDR3 is TGCGCCAGCAGTGCGGGACAATCTCGGTATTCACCCCTCCACTTT. V and J are TRBV10-1 and TRBJ1-6; weak D call: TRBD1 (6 bases). From germline, CDR1 is WNHNN and CDR2 SYGVQD (reference sequence). This CDR3 region has 15 residues. Trimming removed 4 bases from V and 8 bases from J, with 15 bases in between.

This clone was counted between two and nine times. The chain has TRBV6-6 and TRBJ2-5; TRBD1 might be the D (6 bases). The CDR3 is 14 amino acids. Germline V lookup: CDR1 MNHNY, CDR2 SVGAGI (reference sequence). The V end lost 2 bases, the J end lost 4 bases, and 11 bases lay between the germline ends. As DNA, the CDR3 is TGTGCCAGCAGTTACGATAGGGGGAGAGAGACCCAGTACTTC. It encodes CASSYDRGRETQYF.

This clone was recorded a few times. The genes are TRBV5-1 and TRBJ1-6; the D is unclear. The CDR3 consists of 13 residues. Trimming removed 0 bases from V and 5 bases from J, with 3 bases in between. The germline V gene has CDR1 SGHRS and CDR2 YFSETQ. The CDR3 nucleotides read TGCGCCAGCAGCTTGGCGGATAATTCACCCCTCCACTTT. This translates into CASSLADNSPLHF.

J is TRBJ1-5 and V is TRBV6-2 or TRBV6-3; D ambiguous. The CDR3 is 18 amino acids. Trimming shortened V by 0 bases and J by 2 bases, and 17 bases separated the two germline ends. The V gene's germline CDR1 is MNHEY and CDR2 SVGEGT. CDR3 amino acids: CASSYSREGRAGNQPQHF. CDR3 DNA: TGTGCCAGCAGTTACTCGAGGGAAGGGCGGGCCGGCAATCAGCCCCAGCATTTT.

This chain links TRBV6-2 or TRBV6-3 with TRBJ2-7; 7 bases agree with TRBD2. After removal of 6 bases from V and 3 bases from J, the junction contained 11 bases not matched to a gene. The CDR3 extends over 15 amino acids. Germline V lookup: CDR1 MNHEY, CDR2 SVGEGT. The CDR3 DNA sequence: TGTGCCAGCAGCACCGGACTAGGCAACCTCTACGAGCAGTACTTC. It specifies CASSTGLGNLYEQYF.